This TCR beta chain was identified in a study of blood T cell repertoires in COVID-19. Study at large: PBMCs, B-cell-depleted T cells, or T cells provided the cDNA or gDNA that made up the material.

TCRdb's table, derived via immunoSEQ multiplex PCR, lists solely in-frame clones and lacks some. The sample lists 55,000 to 80,000 clones; around 80% were seen once. The CDR3 is 12 residues long. The germline V gene encodes CDR1 GTSNPN and CDR2 SVGIG (reference sequence). Losses at the gene ends were 5 bases for V and 2 bases for J; bases not matched to a gene: 0. The source of this sequence is a man between 60 and 75 years old with acute or convalescent COVID-19. The chain uses TRBV30 and TRBJ1-3; the match to TRBD1 covers 7 bases. The sequencing sample was made of peripheral blood. In nucleotides, the CDR3 is TGTGCCTGGGACAGGGCTGGAAACACCATATATTTT. Its protein product is CAWDRAGNTIYF.